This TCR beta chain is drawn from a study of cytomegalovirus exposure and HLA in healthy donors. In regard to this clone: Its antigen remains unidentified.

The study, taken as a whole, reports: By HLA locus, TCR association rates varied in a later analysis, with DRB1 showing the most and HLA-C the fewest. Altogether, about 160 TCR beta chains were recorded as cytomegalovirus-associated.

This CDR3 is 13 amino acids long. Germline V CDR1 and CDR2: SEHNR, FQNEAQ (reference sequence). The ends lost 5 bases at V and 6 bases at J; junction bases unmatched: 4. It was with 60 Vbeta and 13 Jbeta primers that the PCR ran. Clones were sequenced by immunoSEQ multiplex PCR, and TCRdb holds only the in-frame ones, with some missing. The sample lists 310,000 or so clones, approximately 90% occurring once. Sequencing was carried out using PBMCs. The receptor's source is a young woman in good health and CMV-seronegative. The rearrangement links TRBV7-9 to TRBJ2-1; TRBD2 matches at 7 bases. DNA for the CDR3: TGTGCCAGCAGCGCCAGACTAGCCAATGAGCAGTTCTTC. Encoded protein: CASSARLANEQFF.